The rows below give T cell receptor beta chains drawn from one sample of a study of cytotoxic CD8 clonotypes in ibrutinib-treated CLL. The table came from immunoSEQ multiplex PCR; TCRdb's copy has only in-frame clones and leaves some out. The top ten clones hold 7.6% of a sample with 150,000 or so clones, approximately 80% of them seen once. The input for sequencing was PBMCs, taken after 36 months of ibrutinib treatment. These receptors came from a human donor with chronic lymphocytic leukemia. Each CDR3 is given with its conserved first and last residue. The D gene is left open where the match is weak. Some rows have no size entry. The others give once, few or many, or a class for an expanded clone.

V: TRBV13
D: TRBD1
J: TRBJ1-1
size: -
length: 17
CDR3: CASIKVQTGARLLEAFF
DNA: TGTGCCAGCATCAAAGTACAGACAGGGGCCAGACTGCTTGAAGCTTTCTTT

V: TRBV21-1
D: -
J: TRBJ1-6
size: -
length: 14
CDR3: CASSPGATGVSLHF
DNA: TGTGCCAGCAGTCCCGGGGCGACAGGAGTCTCCCTCCACTTT

V: TRBV5-4
D: TRBD2
J: TRBJ2-7
size: -
length: 15
CDR3: CASSKGLAGGWEQYF
DNA: TGTGCCAGCAGCAAGGGACTAGCGGGAGGGTGGGAGCAGTACTTC

V: TRBV19
D: -
J: TRBJ2-6
size: -
length: 13
CDR3: CASRGSGANVLTF
DNA: TGTGCCAGTAGGGGGTCTGGGGCCAACGTCCTGACTTTC

V: TRBV27
D: -
J: TRBJ2-6
size: -
length: 18
CDR3: CASSFREVPSSGANVLTF
DNA: TGTGCCAGCAGTTTCAGGGAGGTCCCTAGCTCTGGGGCCAACGTCCTGACTTTC

V: TRBV29-1
D: TRBD2
J: TRBJ2-7
size: -
length: 15
CDR3: CSVVPSSGVLYEQYF
DNA: TGCAGCGTTGTCCCCTCTAGCGGAGTTCTCTACGAGCAGTACTTC

V: TRBV19
D: -
J: TRBJ2-7
size: -
length: 14
CDR3: CASSLGGGYYEQYF
DNA: TGTGCCAGTAGTCTTGGCGGGGGCTACTACGAGCAGTACTTC

V: TRBV19
D: TRBD1
J: TRBJ2-7
size: -
length: 13
CDR3: CATTGTGYGKQYF
DNA: TGTGCCACGACCGGGACAGGGTACGGAAAGCAGTACTTC

V: TRBV11-2
D: -
J: TRBJ2-7
size: -
length: 15
CDR3: CASSLQDTRGSEQYF
DNA: TGTGCCAGCAGCTTACAGGATACTAGGGGAAGCGAGCAGTACTTC

V: TRBV5-1
D: TRBD2
J: TRBJ2-1
size: -
length: 15
CDR3: CASSSLAGGPGEQFF
DNA: TGCGCCAGCAGCTCCCTAGCGGGAGGGCCGGGTGAGCAGTTCTTC

V: TRBV4-1
D: -
J: TRBJ2-7
size: few
length: 13
CDR3: CASSRDGLDEQYF
DNA: TGCGCCAGCAGCCGGGACGGCCTCGACGAGCAGTACTTC